The entry below describes one T cell receptor beta chain. The data were obtained in a study of metastatic and nonmetastatic thyroid tumors. CDR1 is SGHAT and CDR2 is FQDESV in the germline V gene (reference sequence). Trimming at V came to 4 bases and at J to 4 bases, leaving 9 bases not matched to a gene. This CDR3 region has 16 residues. Nobody among the patients had been given any treatment before thyroid surgery. TCRdb re-called the PCR reads via MiXCR. The sample has 10,000 to 15,000 clones, approximately 33% seen once. What was sequenced was tumor tissue. The chain recombines TRBV11-1 with TRBJ2-1; TRBD2 matches at 8 bases. The clonotype was recovered from a male donor with papillary thyroid cancer or a benign thyroid nodule (not recorded which). Some clones in this sample may be carry-over from other donors' samples. The CDR3 DNA follows: TGTGCCAGCAGCTCACCAGCGGGAGCTTCGTACAATGAGCAGTTCTTC. Amino acids: CASSSPAGASYNEQFF.